The 8 T cell receptor beta chains given below trace back to one sample, sequenced in a study of T cells in Graves' hyperthyroidism and ophthalmopathy. Amplified TCR beta CDR3 regions came from RNA transcripts. HTBI primers were the set used in a first-round RT-PCR of the TCR CDR3. TCRdb reprocessed the multiplex PCR reads with MiXCR, giving one entry per CDR3 protein. The sample lists approximately 520,000 distinct CDR3 sequences; less than 25% were seen once. The specimen sequenced was blood. The receptors here all came from a man aged 18 to 30 with Graves' hyperthyroidism.

This clonotype showed up just a few times. The genes are TRBV5-1 and TRBJ2-5, with TRBD1 matching 7 bases. V dropped 4 bases and J dropped 1; count of bases not matched to a gene: 4. Germline lookup yields CDR1 SGHRS and CDR2 YFSETQ. The CDR3 contains 14 residues. CDR3 protein: CASSVGQSQETQYF. DNA of the CDR3: TGCGCCAGCAGCGTGGGACAGTCCCAAGAGACCCAGTACTTC.

V and J are TRBV6-5 and TRBJ2-7, with D possibly called TRBD1 or TRBD2 (5 bases each). The CDR3 covers 16 residues. Deletions cut 0 bases from V and 1 base from J, with 13 bases between. Germline V CDR1 and CDR2: MNHEY, SVGAGI. CDR3 sequence (DNA): TGTGCCAGCAGTTACTCGCCGGGGCGGAGTTCCTACGAGCAGTACTTC. Its protein is CASSYSPGRSSYEQYF.

This chain uses TRBV12-3 or TRBV12-4 with TRBJ2-7, with D unresolved. The CDR3 sequence is 16 residues long. V lost 8 bases and J lost 5, with 25 bases in between. The CDR3 loop reads CASSRSKELPSDEQYF. CDR3 sequence (DNA): TGTGCCAGCTCTAGAAGCAAGGAACTACCTTCGGACGAGCAGTACTTC.

This clonotype was recorded at least ten times. V is TRBV6-2 or TRBV6-3 and J is TRBJ2-7; D ambiguous. There are 10 residues in the CDR3. CDR1 is MNHEY and CDR2 is SVGEGT in the germline V gene. V was shortened by 5 bases and J by 3 bases, with 2 bases between the two germline ends. In DNA form, the CDR3 reads TGTGCCAGCAGTATCTACGAGCAGTACTTC. Translated: CASSIYEQYF.

This clonotype came up many times. The chain recombines TRBV4-1 with TRBJ1-2, with D hard to call. The CDR3 extends over 14 amino acids. V lost 3 bases and J 4 bases, leaving 12 bases between the germline ends. CDR1 MGHRA and CDR2 YSYEKL come from the germline V gene. The DNA of the CDR3 is TGCGCCAGCAGCCAGGTTAGCGGACCCTATGGCTACACCTTC. This encodes CASSQVSGPYGYTF.

This clonotype occurred many times. The chain combines TRBV7-9 with TRBJ2-5; D perhaps matches TRBD1 (5 bases). V shed 0 bases and J shed 3 bases, with 11 bases lying between them. CDR3 length equals 15 residues. Per germline, CDR1 SEHNR and CDR2 FQNEAQ (reference sequence). The CDR3 loop reads CASSLAAGLEETQYF. CDR3 sequence (DNA): TGTGCCAGCAGCTTAGCGGCAGGGTTAGAAGAGACCCAGTACTTC.

A few counts support this clonotype. A read error may be the cause here, since a much bigger clone is one base away. The chain carries TRBV3-1 and TRBJ2-7; the D is unclear. This CDR3 is 14 amino acids long. Trimming shortened V by 3 bases and J by 0 bases, and 9 bases separated the two germline ends. CDR1 is LGHDT, CDR2 YNNKEL, per germline (reference sequence). The CDR3 DNA sequence: TGTGCCAGCAGCCAGACCGTGAGCTCCTACGAGCAGTACTTC. Protein sequence: CASSQTVSSYEQYF.

This clonotype was counted many times. V gene TRBV30 combines with J gene TRBJ1-1; TRBD1 might be the D (5 bases). The V gene lost 5 bases and the J gene lost 1 base, with 5 bases spanning the gap. This CDR3 contains 11 residues. In germline, CDR1 is GTSNPN, CDR2 SVGIG (reference sequence). This CDR3 reads CAWGTNTEAFF. DNA of the CDR3: TGTGCCTGGGGGACGAACACTGAAGCTTTCTTT.